This T cell receptor (beta chain) came from a study of blood T cell repertoires in COVID-19. Whole-study context: COVID-19 samples from acute and convalescent phases originated in the United States, Italy and Spain. Sample material is recorded as cDNA or gDNA derived from T cells, B-cell-depleted T cells, or PBMCs.

Membership in each cohort depended on participant-reported clinical history. This clone was counted only a few times. Using immunoSEQ multiplex PCR, the repertoire was profiled, and TCRdb retains in-frame clones only, with some absent. The table includes approximately 450,000 clones, nearly 90% detected once. Germline CDR1 and CDR2: SNHLY and FYNNEI. Deletions cut 4 bases from V and 3 bases from J, with 7 bases between. The CDR3 loop spans 13 amino acids. This sequence was found in a woman aged 18-29 years with acute COVID-19. Sequencing was carried out using PBMCs or T cells enriched from blood (not recorded which). The V gene is TRBV2, the J gene TRBJ2-1; D is possibly TRBD2 (6 bases). The chain's CDR3 is CASSGTIYNEQFF. As DNA, the CDR3 is TGTGCCAGCAGTGGGACTATCTACAATGAGCAGTTCTTC. Together with reference TRBV2 and TRBJ2-1, the CDR3 gives the full variable domain: EPEVTQTPSHQVTQMGQEVILRCVPISNHLYFYWYRQILGQKVEFLVSFYNNEISEKSEIFDDQFSVERPDGSNFTLKIRSTKLEDSAMYFCASSGTIYNEQFFGPGTRLTVL.